These 27 T cell receptor beta chains share one sample of origin, sequenced in a study of cytomegalovirus exposure and HLA in healthy donors. This PCR relied on a set of 60 Vbeta primers and 13 Jbeta primers. Profiled with immunoSEQ multiplex PCR; TCRdb holds only in-frame clones, not every one. Of about 140,000 clones listed, 65% to 85% are singletons. The sequenced material came from PBMCs. The origin of the receptors is a man aged 18 to 35 in good health and CMV-seronegative.

This chain connects TRBV5-1 to TRBJ2-3; TRBD1 matches 7 bases. The J segment lost 4 bases and the V segment lost 4 bases, leaving 3 bases of the junction unmatched. The germline V gene has CDR1 SGHRS and CDR2 YFSETQ. The CDR3 runs 13 residues. CDR3 region: CASSPTGSDTQYF. CDR3 DNA: TGCGCCAGCAGCCCGACAGGGTCAGATACGCAGTATTTT.

The chain couples TRBV9 to TRBJ2-2; 11 nucleotides line up with TRBD2. The germline CDR1 and CDR2 sequences are SGDLS and YYNGEE. The CDR3 spans 15 residues. Trimming at V came to 3 bases and at J to 4 bases, leaving 2 bases not matched to a gene. CDR3 loop: CASSAGLAGTGELFF. As DNA, the CDR3 is TGTGCCAGCAGCGCCGGACTAGCGGGCACCGGGGAGCTGTTTTTT.

The DNA of the CDR3 is TGTGCCAGCAGCTTAGTTTCGGGACAGGGGGGTGGACAGACCCAGTACTTC. It yields the protein CASSLVSGQGGGQTQYF. This chain links TRBV7-9 with TRBJ2-5; 11 bases are shared with TRBD1. The CDR3 loop spans 17 amino acids. Per the germline V gene, CDR1 is SEHNR and CDR2 is FQNEAQ (reference sequence). V was clipped by 1 base and J by 6 bases; unmatched bases: 10. The variable domain in full, completed from reference TRBV7-9 and TRBJ2-5, reads DTGVSQNPRHKITKRGQNVTFRCDPISEHNRLYWYRQTLGQGPEFLTYFQNEAQLEKSRLLSDRFSAERPKGSFSTLEIQRTEQGDSAMYLCASSLVSGQGGGQTQYFGPGTRLLVL.

The V and J genes are TRBV5-5 and TRBJ2-1, with 10 bases fitting TRBD1. Germline V gene data show CDR1 as SGHKS and CDR2 as YYEKEE (reference sequence). J gave up 4 bases and V 3 bases, and 4 bases lay outside the gene matches. The CDR3 consists of 15 residues. The CDR3 bases are TGTGCCAGCAGCTCAGGACAGGGGGAATACAATGAGCAGTTCTTC. Translating gives CASSSGQGEYNEQFF.

V gene TRBV9 combines with J gene TRBJ2-1; 12 bases line up with TRBD2. Trimming at V came to 4 bases and at J to 6 bases, leaving 5 bases not matched to a gene. Germline CDR1 reads SGDLS; CDR2 reads YYNGEE. The CDR3 loop spans 15 amino acids. CDR3 loop: CASSLAGGPLNEQFF. For the CDR3, the DNA is TGTGCCAGCAGCCTAGCGGGGGGGCCCCTCAATGAGCAGTTCTTC.

The rearrangement joins TRBV5-6 to TRBJ2-2; D perhaps matches TRBD2 (6 bases). Germline loops: CDR1 SGHDT, CDR2 YYEEEE. V lost 2 bases to trimming and J lost 0 bases, with 11 bases between them. CDR3 length equals 16 residues. The CDR3: CASSLGWGANTGELFF. DNA for the CDR3: TGTGCCAGCAGCTTAGGGTGGGGGGCGAACACCGGGGAGCTGTTTTTT.

This clone has a handful of counts. The chain has TRBV25-1 and TRBJ1-2; maybe TRBD1 (6 bases). This CDR3 has 15 residues. Trimming left V 1 base short and J 4 bases short, with 13 bases between. The germline V gene has CDR1 MGHDK and CDR2 SYGVNS. CDR3 in amino acids: CASSELGGAGYGYTF. The CDR3 nucleotides read TGTGCCAGCAGTGAATTGGGGGGGGCAGGCTATGGCTACACCTTC.

This clone has more than one count but fewer than ten. The rearrangement links TRBV10-3 to TRBJ2-7; 8 nucleotides align to TRBD1. Germline assignment: CDR1 ENHRY and CDR2 SYGVKD. The CDR3 has 12 amino acids. J lost 4 bases, V lost 6 bases, and 2 bases had no gene match. The CDR3 region has the DNA TGTGCCATCAGGGACAGGGTTTACGAGCAGTACTTC. Translation gives CAIRDRVYEQYF.

V is TRBV7-9 and J is TRBJ2-5, with D unclear. Per germline, CDR1 SEHNR and CDR2 FQNEAQ (reference sequence). V was cut by 1 base and J by 5 bases, with 14 bases left in between. The CDR3 is 15 amino acids. CDR3: CASSLGVILGETQYF. The CDR3 nucleotides read TGTGCCAGCAGCTTAGGGGTAATTCTCGGGGAGACCCAGTACTTC.

The CDR3 loop reads CASRQGSFHGYTF. CDR3 bases: TGTGCCAGCAGGCAAGGGAGCTTCCATGGCTACACCTTC. The rearrangement joins TRBV7-2 to TRBJ1-2; D is ambiguous. V was cut by 6 bases and J by 6 bases, with 14 bases left in between. CDR3 length: 13 residues. The germline CDR1 and CDR2 sequences are SGHTA and FQGNSA.

V gene TRBV5-1 combines with J gene TRBJ2-1; 9 bases agree with TRBD1. Germline V gives CDR1 SGHRS, CDR2 YFSETQ. Trimming took 0 bases from V and 7 from J; bases not matched to a gene: 2. The CDR3 sequence is 14 residues long. This chain's CDR3 is CASSLGDRVNEQFF. The CDR3 DNA reads TGCGCCAGCAGCTTGGGGGACAGGGTAAATGAGCAGTTCTTC.

The gene calls are TRBV30 and TRBJ2-5; possible D gene TRBD2, 5 bases. This CDR3 contains 11 residues. The germline V gene has CDR1 GTSNPN and CDR2 SVGIG (reference sequence). V lost 4 bases to trimming and J lost 5 bases, with 8 bases between them. CDR3 protein: CAWKSGETQYF. In DNA, the CDR3 is TGTGCCTGGAAGTCGGGGGAGACCCAGTACTTC. Using reference TRBV30 and TRBJ2-5 for the parts outside the CDR3, the full variable domain is SQTIHQWPATLVQPVGSPLSLECTVEGTSNPNLYWYRQAAGRGLQLLFYSVGIGQISSEVPQNLSASRPQDRQFILSSKKLLLSDSGFYLCAWKSGETQYFGPGTRLLVL.

The genes are TRBV19 and TRBJ1-2, with D perhaps TRBD1 (5 bases). V shed 4 bases and J shed 8 bases, with 17 bases lying between them. Per the germline V gene, CDR1 is LNHDA and CDR2 is SQIVND (reference sequence). CDR3 size: 14 residues. CDR3 DNA sequence: TGTGCCAGTAGTAAAGACAGTGAATTGAGGGGCTACACCTTC. It specifies CASSKDSELRGYTF.

V is TRBV7-2 and J is TRBJ2-5; D gene ambiguous. Germline V gene data show CDR1 as SGHTA and CDR2 as FQGNSA. V lost 5 bases, J lost 0 bases, and 10 bases lay in between. This CDR3 spans 14 amino acids. The chain's CDR3 is CASSARRDQETQYF. As DNA, the CDR3 is TGTGCCAGCAGCGCCCGACGGGACCAAGAGACCCAGTACTTC.

The chain uses TRBV5-1 and TRBJ2-1, with TRBD1 identical over 9 bases. The CDR3 has 15 residues. Per germline, CDR1 SGHRS and CDR2 YFSETQ. Trimming cost V 2 bases and J 9 bases; bases outside gene matches: 9. The CDR3 loop is CASSFGQGLSCEQFF. Here the CDR3 DNA reads TGCGCCAGCAGCTTCGGACAGGGGCTGAGTTGTGAGCAGTTCTTC. The complete variable domain, with remaining parts taken from reference TRBV5-1 and TRBJ2-1, reads KAGVTQTPRYLIKTRGQQVTLSCSPISGHRSVSWYQQTPGQGLQFLFEYFSETQRNKGNFPGRFSGRQFSNSRSEMNVSTLELGDSALYLCASSFGQGLSCEQFFGPGTRLTVL.

The chain recombines TRBV19 with TRBJ2-2, with 12 bases that match TRBD1. The J segment lost 4 bases and the V segment lost 6 bases, leaving 6 bases of the junction unmatched. CDR3 length equals 16 residues. CDR1 is LNHDA, CDR2 SQIVND, per germline (reference sequence). Here the CDR3 reads CASRGGQGAFTGELFF. CDR3 sequence (DNA): TGTGCCAGTAGGGGGGGACAGGGGGCGTTCACCGGGGAGCTGTTTTTT.

This clone was detected only a few times. V usage is TRBV27 and J usage is TRBJ1-6; maybe TRBD1 (6 bases). V was cut by 7 bases and J by 0 bases, with 7 bases left in between. The CDR3 spans 14 residues. Per the germline V gene, CDR1 is MNHEY and CDR2 is SMNVEV (reference sequence). As DNA, the CDR3 is TGTGCCAGCACACAGGGCTCCTATAATTCACCCCTCCACTTT. Translation gives CASTQGSYNSPLHF.

Concerning this clone itself: Sequence at one end of the junction differs from germline and may be a read error. The rearrangement uses TRBV7-7 and TRBJ1-1, with 7 bases matching TRBD1. Germline assignment: CDR1 SSHAT and CDR2 FNYEAQ (reference sequence). The CDR3 spans 17 residues. CDR3 in amino acids: CASSRLSTGTLNTEAFF. In DNA form, the CDR3 reads TGTGCTAGCAGCCGTCTTTCGACAGGGACCTTGAACACTGAAGCTTTCTTT.

In its sample, this clone was seen a few times. The V call is TRBV21-1, the J call TRBJ1-1; the table calls TRBD1, which could not be checked here. TRBV21-1 is tagged as a pseudogene. The CDR3 length is 14 residues. The DNA for the CDR3 is TGTGCCAGCAGCATTCCACCGACAGGCCTTGAAGCTTTCTTT. The encoded protein is CASSIPPTGLEAFF.

This chain joins TRBV6-5 and TRBJ2-3; maybe TRBD2 (5 bases). The CDR3 length is 14 residues. The germline V and J ends were trimmed by 10 bases and 0 bases, with 14 bases remaining between them. Germline loops: CDR1 MNHEY, CDR2 SVGAGI. The CDR3 region is CATYTEGSTDTQYF. The CDR3 nucleotides read TGTGCCACCTACACAGAGGGTAGCACAGATACGCAGTATTTT.

This clone was picked up one time. V usage is TRBV27 and J usage is TRBJ2-3; TRBD2 agrees at 7 bases. The CDR3 extends over 13 amino acids. Germline assignment: CDR1 MNHEY and CDR2 SMNVEV (reference sequence). Losses at the gene ends were 5 bases for V and 7 bases for J; bases not matched to a gene: 6. The CDR3 loop reads CASSTSGVHTQYF. CDR3 DNA sequence: TGTGCCAGCAGTACGAGCGGGGTACATACGCAGTATTTT.

This clone appeared once. The chain is built from TRBV6-4 and TRBJ2-4; the D gene is possibly TRBD1 (6 bases). The V gene's germline CDR1 is MRHNA and CDR2 SNTAGT. The CDR3 extends over 19 amino acids. The CDR3 DNA is TGTGCGAAACTGTGGGGGCCAACCACGACTCATAAAGCCAAAAACATTCAGTACTTC. This translates into CAKLWGPTTTHKAKNIQYF.

The rearrangement uses TRBV7-2 and TRBJ1-4; D is ambiguous. V was pared by 3 bases and J by 0 bases, with 5 bases between. The CDR3 covers 14 residues. Germline CDR1 reads SGHTA; CDR2 reads FQGNSA. The CDR3 here is CASSLAATNEKLFF. The CDR3 nucleotides are TGTGCCAGCAGCTTGGCAGCAACTAATGAAAAACTGTTTTTT.

The V and J genes are TRBV30 and TRBJ1-5, with D possibly TRBD1 on 5 matching bases. CDR3 length: 13 residues. The germline V gene encodes CDR1 GTSNPN and CDR2 SVGIG (reference sequence). V dropped 5 bases and J dropped 0 bases, with 8 bases sitting between them. CDR3 residues: CAWGGVSNQPQHF. Written as DNA, the CDR3 is TGTGCCTGGGGGGGGGTTAGCAATCAGCCCCAGCATTTT.

V and J are TRBV2 and TRBJ2-7, with TRBD2 as a possible D gene (5 bases). This CDR3 comprises 15 residues. The germline CDR1 and CDR2 sequences are SNHLY and FYNNEI. Between the trimmed V and J ends, which lost 6 bases and 0 bases, there was a span of 15 bases. DNA for the CDR3: TGTGCCAGCAGGGACTTGACTTTACTCTCCTACGAGCAGTACTTC. This translates into CASRDLTLLSYEQYF.

The chain uses TRBV5-1 and TRBJ2-5, with a possible D match to TRBD1 (5 bases). CDR1 SGHRS and CDR2 YFSETQ come from the germline V gene. V lost 1 base and J 3 bases, leaving 16 bases between the germline ends. This CDR3 contains 16 residues. The CDR3 sequence is CASSLFGAEVKETQYF. The CDR3 region has the DNA TGCGCCAGCAGCTTGTTTGGGGCCGAGGTTAAAGAGACCCAGTACTTC.

As concerns this clone: Other DNA variants within this sample encode the same CDR3. The genes are TRBV9 and TRBJ1-1; TRBD1 is a possible D gene (6 bases). Trimming removed 4 bases at V and 5 bases at J, with 18 bases between. Germline V gene sequence: CDR1 SGDLS, CDR2 YYNGEE. The CDR3 length is 15 residues. The CDR3 protein is CASSPTDSLGTEAFF. The CDR3, as DNA: TGTGCCAGCAGCCCAACGGACAGCTTGGGGACTGAAGCTTTCTTT.